Listed below are T cell receptor beta chains from one sample, sequenced in a study of blood T cell repertoires in COVID-19. Measured with immunoSEQ multiplex PCR; TCRdb has only the in-frame clones, and not every one. The table has about 480,000 clones, approximately 89% seen once. The sample comprised peripheral blood. Receptors originate from a woman aged 45-65 years with COVID-19, enrolled during active disease. Each CDR3 is given with its conserved first and last residue. Each record gives: J gene, D gene, V gene, clone size, CDR3 DNA, CDR3 protein. A D gene is named only where the DNA matches it firmly. Clone size is given for some rows only: seen once, a few or many times, or a class if the clone is expanded.

>TRBJ2-3|-|TRBV6-5|-
TGTGCCAGCAGTTACTCGTTCGGGGGTCGCACAGATACGCAGTATTTT
CASSYSFGGRTDTQYF
>TRBJ1-1|-|TRBV14|-
TGTGCCAGCAGCCCATCCCTATCGACAGGTCGGACTGAAGCTTTCTTT
CASSPSLSTGRTEAFF
>TRBJ2-3|-|TRBV6-5|-
TGTGCCAGCAGTTACTCGAGGTCTGGTACGCAGTATTTT
CASSYSRSGTQYF
>TRBJ1-2|-|TRBV29-1|once
TGCAGCGTTGAACAAACTCCAGGGTTGGAAGACTATGGCTACACCTTC
CSVEQTPGLEDYGYTF
>TRBJ2-3|-|TRBV5-1|-
TGCGCCAGCAGCCCGGGAACAGATACGCAGTATTTT
CASSPGTDTQYF
>TRBJ2-6|TRBD1|TRBV30|-
TGTGCCTGGAGTGGGTACTGGGGACAGGGGGCGGAAGGGGCCAACGTCCTGACTTTC
CAWSGYWGQGAEGANVLTF
>TRBJ1-2|-|TRBV28|-
TGTGCCAGCAGGTTCTTTCTCGAAGGGGATGGCTACACCTTC
CASRFFLEGDGYTF
>TRBJ2-2|TRBD2|TRBV24-1|-
TGTGCCACCTCCGGGGCTAGCGGGGGATCATTCACCGGGGAGCTGTTTTTT
CATSGASGGSFTGELFF
>TRBJ1-1|TRBD1|TRBV11-2|-
TGTGCCAGCAGCTCAGGGGGCTTCACTGAAGCTTTCTTT
CASSSGGFTEAFF
>TRBJ2-7|-|TRBV5-1|-
TGCGCCAGCAGCTTGGACTCGTCCGTCGGCGAGCAGTACTTC
CASSLDSSVGEQYF
>TRBJ2-2|TRBD1|TRBV29-1|-
TGCAGCGTAGACAGGGGTGGGACCGGGGAGCTGTTTTTT
CSVDRGGTGELFF
>TRBJ2-7|-|TRBV5-4|-
TGTGCCAGCAGCTTGCCCGCAGGAACCTACGAGCAGTACTTC
CASSLPAGTYEQYF
>TRBJ2-1|TRBD2|TRBV3-1/TRBV3-2|-
TGTGCCAGCAGCCTACTAGCGGGGGGCCCCAGCAGTGAGCAGTTCTTC
CASSLLAGGPSSEQFF
>TRBJ2-1|-|TRBV5-1|-
TGCGCCAGCAGCTTCCAGACAGGTACATACAATGAGCAGTTCTTC
CASSFQTGTYNEQFF
>TRBJ1-5|-|TRBV27|-
TGTGCCAGCAGCCAAGGGGCCCCTCATCAGCCCCAGCATTTT
CASSQGAPHQPQHF
>TRBJ2-7|TRBD2|TRBV7-9|-
TGTGCCAGCAGCCTTCGGACTAGCGGGGGTAACTCCTACGAGCAGTACTTC
CASSLRTSGGNSYEQYF
>TRBJ1-5|-|TRBV2|once
TGTGCCAGCAGTGAAGCGCTTCGGGGGGTCAGTCAGCCCCAGCATTTT
CASSEALRGVSQPQHF
>TRBJ2-2|TRBD2|TRBV5-1|-
TGCGCCAGCAGCTTCGGACTAGCGGGGGGCCCGAACACCGGGGAGCTGTTTTTT
CASSFGLAGGPNTGELFF
>TRBJ1-2|-|TRBV7-2|-
TGTGCCAGCAGCTTTCTAGGGGGGGAAGGCTACACCTTC
CASSFLGGEGYTF
>TRBJ2-3|TRBD2|TRBV7-2|-
TGTGCCAGCAGCTTATGGTCTAGCGGGGGCACTCAGACGCAGTATTTT
CASSLWSSGGTQTQYF
>TRBJ1-1|-|TRBV21-1|-
TGTGCCAGCAGCAAAGGCTGGACAGGGAATTCGGGTGAAGCTTTCTTT
CASSKGWTGNSGEAFF
>TRBJ2-2|TRBD1|TRBV6-5|-
TGTGCCAGCAGACAGGGGGACCCCACCGGGGAGCTGTTTTTT
CASRQGDPTGELFF
>TRBJ1-2|-|TRBV5-1|-
TGCGCCAGCAGCGACCCACGACAAACGGCTAACTATGGCTACACCTTC
CASSDPRQTANYGYTF
>TRBJ2-6|-|TRBV5-8|-
TGTGCCAGCAGCTTGGTGGTGGCATACTCTGGGGCCAACGTCCTGACTTTC
CASSLVVAYSGANVLTF
>TRBJ2-7|-|TRBV11-2|-
TGTGCCAGCAGCTTGTCCTTGACAGCGTACGAGCAGTACTTC
CASSLSLTAYEQYF
>TRBJ1-2|-|TRBV13|-
TGTGCCAGCAGCTCGGGGGAATTTTATGGCTACACCTTC
CASSSGEFYGYTF
>TRBJ1-1|-|TRBV30|-
TGTGCCTGGAGTTTTCCGTCTAACACTGAAGCTTTCTTT
CAWSFPSNTEAFF
>TRBJ1-2|TRBD1|TRBV5-4|-
TGTGCCAGCAGCTTGGAACAGGGGGCCGCTGGCTACACCTTC
CASSLEQGAAGYTF
>TRBJ2-3|-|TRBV27|-
TGTGCCAGCAGTTTCGGGAGCACAGATACGCAGTATTTT
CASSFGSTDTQYF
>TRBJ1-2|-|TRBV30|-
TGTGCCTGGAGTGTATTAGTGCCCTATGGCTACACCTTC
CAWSVLVPYGYTF
>TRBJ1-2|-|TRBV29-1|-
TGCAGCGTTGAAACGAGGGGCTACACCTTC
CSVETRGYTF
>TRBJ1-2|-|TRBV3-1/TRBV3-2|once
TGTGCCAGCAGCCAGTTCCAGGGGTTCGAAAATGGCTACACCTTC
CASSQFQGFENGYTF
>TRBJ2-1|TRBD2|TRBV7-9|-
TGTGCCAGCAGCCCATGGAGCAGCGGGGGGTACTTTACGAATGAGCAGTTCTTC
CASSPWSSGGYFTNEQFF
>TRBJ2-2|TRBD1|TRBV24-1|-
TGTGCCACCAGTGCCGCGGACAGGGATTACTACACCGGGGAGCTGTTTTTT
CATSAADRDYYTGELFF
>TRBJ2-1|-|TRBV30|-
TGTGCCTGGAGTGCCGACAGCAGCTCCTACAATGAGCAGTTCTTC
CAWSADSSSYNEQFF
>TRBJ1-6|-|TRBV12-5|once
TGTGCTAGTGGTTTCATAGGCAGGGTGGGTTCACCCCTCCACTTT
CASGFIGRVGSPLHF
>TRBJ2-3|-|TRBV24-1|-
TGTGCCACCAGTGATACAGCTACTAGCACAGATACGCAGTATTTT
CATSDTATSTDTQYF
>TRBJ1-2|-|TRBV28|-
TGTGCCAGCAGCCCAGGGGTACGGGACTATGGCTACACCTTC
CASSPGVRDYGYTF
>TRBJ1-2|-|TRBV5-5|-
TGTGCCAGCAGCTTAGGGGCAGGGGACTATGGCTACACCTTC
CASSLGAGDYGYTF
>TRBJ1-1|-|TRBV20-1|-
TGCAGTGCTAGTGGCAGGCGGAACACTGAAGCTTTCTTT
CSASGRRNTEAFF
>TRBJ2-7|TRBD1|TRBV18|-
TGTGCCAGCTCTCCCACAGGGGGCCAACCCCACGAGCAGTACTTC
CASSPTGGQPHEQYF
>TRBJ2-6|-|TRBV30|few
TGTGCCTGGAGTGTAGGGGGCTCTGGGGCCAACGTCCTGACTTTC
CAWSVGGSGANVLTF